The clone carrying this T cell receptor beta chain was detected once. Antigen unknown. For every subset, genomic DNA was evenly distributed across several immunoSEQ plates. The data were produced by immunoSEQ multiplex PCR, yet TCRdb's version contains in-frame clones alone and is incomplete. The data contain 650,000 to 800,000 clones, roughly 72% of them singletons. The data were taken from a study of shared clonotypes between healthy human individuals. Points from the study as a whole: The study sampled only blood, and tissue repertoires likely differ.

This CDR3 has 13 residues. CDR1 SQVTM and CDR2 ANQGSEA come from the germline V gene. V gave up 6 bases and J gave up 6 bases, with 17 bases separating them. The chain uses TRBV29-1 and TRBJ1-2; the D is unclear. The sequence was collected from a woman in her twenties or thirties in good health. Sequencing input: memory CD4+ T cells sorted from blood. Stated subset: CD45RA-negative fraction. The CDR3 DNA sequence: TGCAGCGTGGCCCTGGGCCAGAGGGATGGCTACACCTTC. Amino acids: CSVALGQRDGYTF.